Following are 27 T cell receptor beta chains from one sample sequenced in a study of T cell responses to AZD1222 COVID-19 vaccine. The table came from immunoSEQ multiplex PCR; TCRdb's copy has only in-frame clones and leaves some out. The sample includes roughly 150,000 clones, more than 90% of them seen just once. Sequences were derived from peripheral blood, sampled 28 days after the second AZD1222 dose. Receptors were obtained from an adult who received the AZD1222 COVID-19 vaccine.

V is TRBV13 and J is TRBJ1-6, with D uncertain. Trimming took off 5 bases at V and 10 bases at J, with 24 bases between the two ends. There are 17 residues in the CDR3. Germline lookup yields CDR1 PRHDT and CDR2 FYEKMQ (reference sequence). CDR3 loop: CASSAPVRSWGYSPLHF. The CDR3 coding sequence is TGTGCCAGCAGCGCCCCCGTACGGAGTTGGGGTTACTCACCCCTCCACTTT.

V and J are TRBV7-9 and TRBJ2-5; D may be TRBD2 (6 bases). The CDR3 length is 14 residues. CDR1 is SEHNR and CDR2 is FQNEAQ in the germline V gene (reference sequence). V lost 1 base and J 5 bases, leaving 11 bases between the germline ends. CDR3 sequence: CASSLGQGLETQYF. The CDR3 nucleotides are TGTGCCAGCAGCTTAGGGCAGGGACTGGAGACCCAGTACTTC.

The chain combines TRBV2 with TRBJ1-3; D unclear. The V end was cut by 3 bases, the J end by 0 bases, with 6 bases between. The CDR3 extends over 14 amino acids. The germline gives CDR1 SNHLY, CDR2 FYNNEI. The CDR3 coding sequence is TGTGCCAGCAGTGAGTCGGTCTCTGGAAACACCATATATTTT. It translates to CASSESVSGNTIYF.

This chain uses TRBV12-5 with TRBJ2-5; TRBD1 matches at 7 bases. CDR3 size: 14 residues. Germline CDR1 and CDR2: LGHNT and FRNRAP. Germline trimming cut 6 bases from V and 4 bases from J; bases unmatched to any gene: 8. CDR3 in amino acids: CASGSGTAVETQYF. The CDR3 region has the DNA TGTGCTAGTGGCTCCGGGACAGCGGTAGAGACCCAGTACTTC.

This chain links TRBV7-6 with TRBJ2-3; no clear D. Looked up from germline, CDR1 is SGHVS and CDR2 is FNYEAQ. The CDR3 length is 10 residues. Trimming cost V 9 bases and J 0 bases, with 1 base left between them. This CDR3 reads CARSTDTQYF. Written as DNA, the CDR3 is TGTGCCAGGAGCACAGATACGCAGTATTTT.

The gene calls are TRBV28 and TRBJ1-2, with 8 bases matching TRBD1. V lost 3 bases, J lost 2 bases, and 14 bases stayed unmatched. This CDR3 is 18 amino acids long. Germline values: CDR1 MDHEN, CDR2 SYDVKM. CDR3 loop: CASSLDDFRDRWNYGYTF. CDR3 sequence (DNA): TGTGCCAGCAGTTTGGATGATTTCCGGGACAGGTGGAACTATGGCTACACCTTC.

The chain combines TRBV5-1 with TRBJ2-5; TRBD2 matches at 7 bases. Germline trimming cut 3 bases from V and 1 base from J; bases unmatched to any gene: 3. From germline, CDR1 is SGHRS and CDR2 YFSETQ. This CDR3 is 14 amino acids long. The CDR3 DNA sequence: TGCGCCAGCAGCTCGGGGGGATCCCAAGAGACCCAGTACTTC. Translation gives CASSSGGSQETQYF. Full variable domain (missing parts from reference TRBV5-1 and TRBJ2-5): KAGVTQTPRYLIKTRGQQVTLSCSPISGHRSVSWYQQTPGQGLQFLFEYFSETQRNKGNFPGRFSGRQFSNSRSEMNVSTLELGDSALYLCASSSGGSQETQYFGPGTRLLVL.

The rearrangement uses TRBV7-6 and TRBJ1-3; tentatively, D is TRBD1 (6 bases). Trimming removed 3 bases from V and 4 bases from J, with 13 bases in between. The CDR3 has 15 amino acids. Germline loops: CDR1 SGHVS, CDR2 FNYEAQ. CDR3 in amino acids: CASSLNRAGGNTIYF. The CDR3, as DNA: TGTGCCAGCAGCTTGAACAGGGCCGGCGGAAACACCATATATTTT.

The gene calls are TRBV20-1 and TRBJ1-4; D perhaps matches TRBD1 (6 bases). Germline assignment: CDR1 DFQATT and CDR2 SNEGSKA (reference sequence). The CDR3 has 15 amino acids. Trimming took 3 bases from V and 3 from J, leaving 14 bases between them. CDR3: CSASSRGRSNEKLFF. CDR3 DNA sequence: TGCAGTGCTAGTTCCCGGGGGCGGTCTAATGAAAAACTGTTTTTT.

The V gene is TRBV12-3 or TRBV12-4, the J gene TRBJ1-3; D gene uncertain. V lost 4 bases and J lost 4, with 5 bases in between. This CDR3 contains 12 residues. The DNA of the CDR3 is TGTGCCAGCAGTTCTCAGGGAAACACCATATATTTT. The encoded protein is CASSSQGNTIYF.

Regarding this clone: This sample includes further DNA sequences coding for the same CDR3. The V call is TRBV6-5, the J call TRBJ1-3, with 9 bases matching TRBD1. Trimming removed 2 bases from V and 4 bases from J; junction bases left unmatched: 3. CDR1 MNHEY and CDR2 SVGAGI come from the germline V gene. The CDR3 extends over 15 amino acids. CDR3 region: CASSYGTGKGNTIYF. The CDR3, as DNA: TGTGCCAGCAGTTACGGGACAGGGAAGGGAAACACCATATATTTT.

This clone was recorded only once. The CDR3 region has the DNA TGTGCCAGCCGCTCATTATCCTATGGCTACACCTTC. Translation: CASRSLSYGYTF. This chain joins TRBV12-3 or TRBV12-4 and TRBJ1-2; D gene unclear. The CDR3 covers 12 residues. The V end was cut by 8 bases, the J end by 4 bases, with 11 bases between.

This chain connects TRBV27 to TRBJ1-2; possibly TRBD1 for D (5 bases). CDR3 length: 14 amino acids. V lost 6 bases and J 4 bases, leaving 15 bases between the germline ends. Germline V gives CDR1 MNHEY, CDR2 SMNVEV (reference sequence). The CDR3 region is CASRTVRDGYGYTF. For the CDR3, the DNA is TGTGCCAGCAGAACTGTCCGGGACGGCTATGGCTACACCTTC.

The rearrangement joins TRBV19 to TRBJ2-1; D uncertain. Trimming cost V 4 bases and J 3 bases, with 13 bases left between them. Germline CDR1 and CDR2: LNHDA and SQIVND (reference sequence). CDR3 length: 15 residues. The CDR3 loop is CASSTSSLGYNEQFF. CDR3 bases: TGTGCCAGTAGTACGTCCAGCTTGGGCTACAATGAGCAGTTCTTC.

The rearrangement joins TRBV6-5 to TRBJ1-1; 8 bases fit TRBD1. The ends lost 6 bases at V and 4 bases at J; junction bases unmatched: 4. The CDR3 is 13 amino acids. Germline CDR1 reads MNHEY; CDR2 reads SVGAGI. The DNA of the CDR3 is TGTGCCAGCAGGCTTGACAGGGGCACTGAAGCTTTCTTT. Protein product: CASRLDRGTEAFF.

The V call is TRBV20-1, the J call TRBJ1-2, with D uncertain. V was pared by 6 bases and J by 8 bases, with 13 bases between. The CDR3 has 11 amino acids. Germline V gene lookup returns CDR1 DFQATT and CDR2 SNEGSKA (reference sequence). The CDR3 DNA sequence: TGCAGTGCCCCTGGCCAGGAAGGCTACACCTTC. Translation gives CSAPGQEGYTF.

This chain links TRBV12-3 or TRBV12-4 with TRBJ2-7; unclear D gene. Trimming cost V 2 bases and J 6 bases, with 8 bases left between them. This CDR3 is 12 amino acids long. The CDR3 protein is CASSLLWGEQYF. In DNA form, the CDR3 reads TGTGCCAGCAGTTTACTTTGGGGCGAGCAGTACTTC.

The rearrangement uses TRBV28 and TRBJ1-1; tentative D call: TRBD1 (5 bases). CDR1 is MDHEN and CDR2 is SYDVKM in the germline V gene. CDR3 length equals 14 residues. Trimming removed 7 bases from V and 4 bases from J, with 16 bases in between. The CDR3 nucleotides read TGTGCCAGCACCATCCCAATCGGGGGCACTGAAGCTTTCTTT. It yields the protein CASTIPIGGTEAFF.

The chain couples TRBV5-1 to TRBJ1-1; D is unresolved. Germline values: CDR1 SGHRS, CDR2 YFSETQ. The CDR3 totals 14 residues. Trimming removed 1 base at V and 4 bases at J, with 11 bases between. Here the CDR3 DNA reads TGCGCCAGCAGCTTGTCCGGGTCGGGCACTGAAGCTTTCTTT. It is translated as CASSLSGSGTEAFF.

The V call is TRBV19, the J call TRBJ2-2; 8 nucleotides match TRBD1. Germline assignment: CDR1 LNHDA and CDR2 SQIVND (reference sequence). This CDR3 is built from 15 residues. The junction had 9 bases not matched to a gene; V was cut back by 5 bases and J by 7 bases. The CDR3 sequence: CASSPGQVRGGELFF. CDR3 DNA: TGTGCCAGTAGTCCGGGACAGGTCAGAGGCGGGGAGCTGTTTTTT.

The chain has TRBV7-8 and TRBJ1-2; D is uncertain. The CDR3 is 15 residues long. Per germline, CDR1 SGHVS and CDR2 FQNEAQ. The germline V and J ends were trimmed by 0 bases and 0 bases, with 8 bases remaining between them. The CDR3 sequence is CASSLALLANYGYTF. CDR3 in DNA: TGTGCCAGCAGCTTAGCTTTGCTAGCTAACTATGGCTACACCTTC.

The J gene is TRBJ2-5, the V gene TRBV18; 11 bases are a match to TRBD2. Germline V CDR1 and CDR2: KGHSH, LQKENI. The CDR3 length is 14 residues. The junction had 3 bases not matched to a gene; V was cut back by 6 bases and J by 3 bases. CDR3 in amino acids: CASSPTSGEETQYF. For the CDR3, the DNA is TGTGCCAGCTCGCCGACTAGCGGGGAAGAGACCCAGTACTTC. Full variable domain (rest looked up from reference TRBV18 and TRBJ2-5): NAGVMQNPRHLVRRRGQEARLRCSPMKGHSHVYWYRQLPEEGLKFMVYLQKENIIDESGMPKERFSAEFPKEGPSILRIQQVVRGDSAAYFCASSPTSGEETQYFGPGTRLLVL.

The rearrangement joins TRBV5-4 to TRBJ1-2; D not resolved. Between the trimmed V and J ends, which lost 1 base and 8 bases, there was a span of 9 bases. This CDR3 is 12 amino acids long. Per the germline V gene, CDR1 is SGHNT and CDR2 is YYREEE (reference sequence). This CDR3 reads CASSLSTGGYTF. CDR3 bases: TGTGCCAGCAGCTTGTCTACGGGCGGCTACACCTTC.

The chain joins TRBV28 to TRBJ2-2, with D hard to call. Germline CDR1 and CDR2: MDHEN and SYDVKM. The CDR3 totals 14 residues. V was cut by 4 bases and J by 0 bases, with 6 bases left in between. CDR3 protein: CASSWSSNTGELFF. The CDR3 DNA sequence: TGTGCCAGCAGTTGGAGCTCGAACACCGGGGAGCTGTTTTTT.

The chain has TRBV7-2 and TRBJ1-4; D unclear. The CDR3 covers 13 residues. The germline V gene has CDR1 SGHTA and CDR2 FQGNSA. Trimming removed 2 bases at V and 4 bases at J, with 5 bases between. For the CDR3, the DNA is TGTGCCAGCAGCTTACAGCGTAATGAAAAACTGTTTTTT. Protein sequence: CASSLQRNEKLFF.

The chain has TRBV5-1 and TRBJ2-7, with 10 bases aligning to TRBD1. Germline loops: CDR1 SGHRS, CDR2 YFSETQ. The CDR3 spans 16 residues. Trimming cost V 2 bases and J 6 bases; bases outside gene matches: 11. As DNA, the CDR3 is TGCGCCAGCAGCTTCCAGGGGACAGGGGTTTGGCGCGAGCAGTACTTC. Protein: CASSFQGTGVWREQYF.

Concerning this clone: Different DNA sequences within this sample yield the same CDR3. The chain recombines TRBV9 with TRBJ2-7; 8 bases align to TRBD1. In germline, CDR1 is SGDLS, CDR2 YYNGEE. The J segment lost 2 bases and the V segment lost 4 bases, leaving 2 bases of the junction unmatched. The CDR3 contains 13 residues. Here the CDR3 reads CASSPQGAYEQYF. CDR3 DNA sequence: TGTGCCAGCAGCCCACAGGGGGCCTACGAGCAGTACTTC.